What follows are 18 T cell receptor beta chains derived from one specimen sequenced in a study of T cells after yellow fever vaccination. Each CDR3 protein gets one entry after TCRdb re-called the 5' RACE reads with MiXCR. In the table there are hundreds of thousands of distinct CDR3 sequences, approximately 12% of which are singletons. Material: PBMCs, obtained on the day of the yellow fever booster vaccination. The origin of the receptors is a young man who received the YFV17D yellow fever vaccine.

Written as DNA, the CDR3 is TGTGCCAGCAGCCGACAGGGGGCCGGGCGGACTGAAGCTTTCTTT. Its translation is CASSRQGAGRTEAFF. The chain uses TRBV3-1 and TRBJ1-1; 10 nucleotides agree with TRBD1. Trimming took 4 bases from V and 5 from J; bases not matched to a gene: 7. The CDR3 contains 15 residues. CDR1 LGHDT and CDR2 YNNKEL come from the germline V gene (reference sequence). The whole variable domain, remainder taken from reference TRBV3-1 and TRBJ1-1, is DTAVSQTPKYLVTQMGNDKSIKCEQNLGHDTMYWYKQDSKKFLKIMFSYNNKELIINETVPNRFSPKSPDKAHLNLHINSLELGDSAVYFCASSRQGAGRTEAFFGQGTRLTVV.

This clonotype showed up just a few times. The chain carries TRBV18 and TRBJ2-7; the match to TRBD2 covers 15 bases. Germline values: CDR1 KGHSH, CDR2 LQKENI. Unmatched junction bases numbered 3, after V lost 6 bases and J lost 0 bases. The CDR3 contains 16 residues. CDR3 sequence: CASSRTSGRASYEQYF. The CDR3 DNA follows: TGTGCCAGCTCCCGGACTAGCGGGAGGGCCTCCTACGAGCAGTACTTC.

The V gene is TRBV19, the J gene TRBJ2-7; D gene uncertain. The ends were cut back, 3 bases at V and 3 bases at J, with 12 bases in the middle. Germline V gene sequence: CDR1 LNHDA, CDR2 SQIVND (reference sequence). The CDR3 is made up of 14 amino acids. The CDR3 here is CASSIRSRNYEQYF. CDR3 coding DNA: TGTGCCAGTAGTATTAGGAGTCGCAACTACGAGCAGTACTTC.

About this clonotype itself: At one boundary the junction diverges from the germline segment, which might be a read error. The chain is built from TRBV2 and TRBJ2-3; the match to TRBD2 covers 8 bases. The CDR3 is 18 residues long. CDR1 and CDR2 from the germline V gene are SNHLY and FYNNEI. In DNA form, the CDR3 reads TGTACCAGCTGTTTAGTTCAGACTAGCGAGTCAAGCACAGATACGCAGTATTTT. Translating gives CTSCLVQTSESSTDTQYF.

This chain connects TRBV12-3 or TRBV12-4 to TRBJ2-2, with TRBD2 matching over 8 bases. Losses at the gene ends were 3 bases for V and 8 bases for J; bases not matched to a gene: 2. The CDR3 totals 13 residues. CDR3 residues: CASSFGGGGELFF. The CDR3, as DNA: TGTGCCAGCAGTTTTGGCGGGGGGGGGGAGCTGTTTTTT.

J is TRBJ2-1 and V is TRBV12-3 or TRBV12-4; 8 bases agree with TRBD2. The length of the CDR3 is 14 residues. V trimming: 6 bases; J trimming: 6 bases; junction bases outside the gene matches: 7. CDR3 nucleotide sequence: TGTGCCAGCAGCCAGGGACTAGGAACCAATGAGCAGTTCTTC. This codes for CASSQGLGTNEQFF.

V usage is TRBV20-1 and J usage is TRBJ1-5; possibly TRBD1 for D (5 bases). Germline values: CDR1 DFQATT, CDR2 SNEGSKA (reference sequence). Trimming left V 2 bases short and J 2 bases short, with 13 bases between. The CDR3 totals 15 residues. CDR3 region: CSARPLTVGNQPQHF. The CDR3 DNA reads TGCAGTGCTAGACCTCTGACAGTGGGCAATCAGCCCCAGCATTTT.

CDR3 amino acids: CASSLGGTPVYNEQFF. CDR3 bases: TGTGCCAGCAGTTTAGGGGGGACTCCGGTATACAATGAGCAGTTCTTC. The J gene is TRBJ2-1, the V gene TRBV12-3 or TRBV12-4; D is possibly TRBD2 (6 bases). Trimming left V 1 base short and J 4 bases short, with 14 bases between. This CDR3 has 16 amino acids.

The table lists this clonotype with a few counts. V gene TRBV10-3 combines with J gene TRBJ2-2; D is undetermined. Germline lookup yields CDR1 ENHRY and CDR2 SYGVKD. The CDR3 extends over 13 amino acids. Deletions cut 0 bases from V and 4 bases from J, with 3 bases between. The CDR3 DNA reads TGTGCCATCAGTGAGTCCAGCACCGGGGAGCTGTTTTTT. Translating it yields CAISESSTGELFF.

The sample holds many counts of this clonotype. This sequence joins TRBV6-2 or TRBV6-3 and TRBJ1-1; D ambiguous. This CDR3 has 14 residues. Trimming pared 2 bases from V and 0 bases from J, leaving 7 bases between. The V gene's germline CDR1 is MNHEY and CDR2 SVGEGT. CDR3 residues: CASSYAFMNTEAFF. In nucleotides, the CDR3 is TGTGCCAGCAGTTACGCGTTCATGAACACTGAAGCTTTCTTT.

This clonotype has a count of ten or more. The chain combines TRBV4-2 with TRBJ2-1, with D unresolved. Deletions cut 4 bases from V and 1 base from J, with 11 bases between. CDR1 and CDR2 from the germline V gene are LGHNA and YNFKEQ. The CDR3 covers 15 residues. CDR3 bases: TGTGCCAGCAGCCCCGAGGATAGATCCTACAATGAGCAGTTCTTC. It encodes CASSPEDRSYNEQFF.

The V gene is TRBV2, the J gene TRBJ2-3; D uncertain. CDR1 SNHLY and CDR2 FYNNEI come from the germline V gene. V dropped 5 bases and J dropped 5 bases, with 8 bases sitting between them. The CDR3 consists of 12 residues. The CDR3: CASSFVEDTQYF. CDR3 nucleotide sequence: TGTGCCAGCAGTTTCGTAGAAGATACGCAGTATTTT. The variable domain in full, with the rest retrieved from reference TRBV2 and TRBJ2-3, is EPEVTQTPSHQVTQMGQEVILRCVPISNHLYFYWYRQILGQKVEFLVSFYNNEISEKSEIFDDQFSVERPDGSNFTLKIRSTKLEDSAMYFCASSFVEDTQYFGPGTRLTVL.

The CDR3 bases are TGTGCCAGCAGTTCGGGGGTATTTAGCTCCTACAATGAGCAGTTCTTC. As protein: CASSSGVFSSYNEQFF. This chain joins TRBV12-3 or TRBV12-4 and TRBJ2-1; D is perhaps TRBD2 (6 bases). The germline V and J ends were trimmed by 4 bases and 0 bases, with 13 bases remaining between them. The CDR3 length is 16 residues.

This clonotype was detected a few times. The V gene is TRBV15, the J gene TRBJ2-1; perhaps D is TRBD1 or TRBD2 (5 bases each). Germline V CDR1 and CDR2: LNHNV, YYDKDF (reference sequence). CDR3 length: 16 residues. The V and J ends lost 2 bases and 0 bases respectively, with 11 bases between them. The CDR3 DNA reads TGTGCCACCAGCAGAACGAGGGACCACTCCTACAATGAGCAGTTCTTC. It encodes CATSRTRDHSYNEQFF.

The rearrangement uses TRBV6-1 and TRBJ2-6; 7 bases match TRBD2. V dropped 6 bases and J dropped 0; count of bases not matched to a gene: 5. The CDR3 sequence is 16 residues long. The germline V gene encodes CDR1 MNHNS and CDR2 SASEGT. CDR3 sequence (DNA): TGTGCCAGCAGCCGAGGGAGGGACTCTGGGGCCAACGTCCTGACTTTC. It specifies CASSRGRDSGANVLTF.

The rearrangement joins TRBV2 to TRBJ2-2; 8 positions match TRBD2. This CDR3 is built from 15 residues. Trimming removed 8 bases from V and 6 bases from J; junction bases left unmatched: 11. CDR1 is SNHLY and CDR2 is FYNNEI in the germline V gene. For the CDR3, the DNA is TGTGCCAGCTGGCCCGAGCGGGAGCCCCCCGGGGAGCTGTTTTTT. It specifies CASWPEREPPGELFF.

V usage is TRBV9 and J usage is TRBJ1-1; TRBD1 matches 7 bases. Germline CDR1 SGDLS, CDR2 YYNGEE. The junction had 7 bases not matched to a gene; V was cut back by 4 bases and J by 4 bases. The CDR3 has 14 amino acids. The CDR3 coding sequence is TGTGCCAGCAGCCTTGGGGGACAGAGCACTGAAGCTTTCTTT. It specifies CASSLGGQSTEAFF.

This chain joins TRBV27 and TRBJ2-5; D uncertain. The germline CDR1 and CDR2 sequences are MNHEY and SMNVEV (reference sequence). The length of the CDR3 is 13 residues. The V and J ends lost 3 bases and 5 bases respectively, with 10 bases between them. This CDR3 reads CASSLRLLETQYF. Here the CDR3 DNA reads TGTGCCAGCAGTTTGAGGCTATTGGAGACCCAGTACTTC.